The 8 T cell receptor beta chains given below trace back to one sample, sequenced in a study of CXCR3-negative and CXCR3-positive naive CD8 T cells. With UMI labels, 5' RACE was used to prepare the TRB cDNA libraries. Reanalyzing the 5' RACE reads, TCRdb keeps one entry per CDR3 protein, without DNA. With some 130,000 distinct CDR3 sequences in the sample, the ten largest clones hold 0.45% to 0.6%. Sequencing was done on a sample of naive CXCR3- CD8+ T cells from blood. Subset reported: CD45RO-CCR7+CD27+CD95- naive CD8+ T cells lacking CXCR3 (TNR3-). These receptors all stem from a human donor in good health. Some clones in this sample may be carry-over from other donors' samples.

The chain couples TRBV7-9 to TRBJ2-3; checking the TCRdb D call of TRBD2 is not possible without DNA. Per germline, CDR1 SEHNR and CDR2 FQNEAQ (reference sequence). The CDR3 has 16 residues. CDR3 region: CASSTTRDYYTDTQYF.

This chain connects TRBV15 to TRBJ2-1. Germline CDR1 is LNHNV and CDR2 is YYDKDF (reference sequence). This CDR3 is built from 16 residues. The CDR3 spells CATSRTQREIYNEQFF.

This chain links TRBV14 with TRBJ2-7; TCRdb indicates TRBD1, and absent DNA this call remains unverified. The V gene's germline CDR1 is SGHDN and CDR2 FVKESK. The CDR3 contains 13 residues. The CDR3 is CASSPDRDYEQYF.

V is TRBV12-3 or TRBV12-4 and J is TRBJ1-1. The CDR3 totals 13 residues. CDR3: CASSQEMNTEAFF.

The V call is TRBV28, the J call TRBJ2-5; the TCRdb call, TRBD1, lacks DNA for checking. The CDR3 consists of 13 residues. CDR1 and CDR2 (germline): MDHEN, SYDVKM. The CDR3 loop is CASSWTGQETQYF.

The chain is built from TRBV5-1 and TRBJ1-5; TCRdb's D call, TRBD1, is unchecked because there is no DNA. Per germline, CDR1 SGHRS and CDR2 YFSETQ. The CDR3 is 13 amino acids. CDR3 loop: CASSPESNQPQHF.

The gene calls are TRBV6-2 or TRBV6-3 and TRBJ2-7; TCRdb's D call, TRBD1, is unchecked because there is no DNA. CDR3 size: 15 residues. Germline V lookup: CDR1 MNHEY, CDR2 SVGEGT. Here the CDR3 reads CASTNIQGPVYEQYF.

J is TRBJ2-1 and V is TRBV20-1; TCRdb outputs TRBD2, but without DNA this stays unchecked. The CDR3 is 14 amino acids. Per the germline V gene, CDR1 is DFQATT and CDR2 is SNEGSKA (reference sequence). The CDR3 here is CSVPGLRFPHEQFF.